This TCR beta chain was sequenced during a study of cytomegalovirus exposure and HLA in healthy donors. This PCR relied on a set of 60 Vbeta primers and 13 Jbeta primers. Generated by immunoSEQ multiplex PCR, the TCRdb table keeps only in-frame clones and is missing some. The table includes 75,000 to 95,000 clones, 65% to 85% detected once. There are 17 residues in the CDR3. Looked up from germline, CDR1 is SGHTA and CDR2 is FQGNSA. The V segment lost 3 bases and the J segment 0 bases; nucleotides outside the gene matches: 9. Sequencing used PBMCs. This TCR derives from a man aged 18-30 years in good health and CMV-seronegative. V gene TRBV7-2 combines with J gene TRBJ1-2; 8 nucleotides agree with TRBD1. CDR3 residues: CASSFQTGGRANYGYTF. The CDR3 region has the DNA TGTGCCAGCAGCTTCCAAACAGGGGGACGGGCTAACTATGGCTACACCTTC.